The 20 T cell receptor beta chains below come from one sample, sequenced in a study of T cell responses to AZD1222 COVID-19 vaccine (dated by TCRdb to about 2021). Reading the label with the study, this specimen's time point is: baseline before first vaccination. The library was obtained by the immunoSEQ multiplex PCR assay. The clones in this table, taken by TCRdb from immuneACCESS, are in-frame only. Not every clone is retained; where verified, under half of the shortfall comes from an unresolved V gene, and the cause of the rest is unknown. This sample comprises approximately 140,000 clones, roughly nine tenths of them detected only once. Of the sample, 1.4% to 1.5% falls within the top ten clones. Source: peripheral blood, taken on day 0 of AZD1222 vaccination. All receptors come from an adult in good health.

V and J are TRBV27 and TRBJ2-1; TRBD2 agrees at 13 bases. The CDR3 contains 16 residues. Germline V gene sequence: CDR1 MNHEY, CDR2 SMNVEV (reference sequence). Germline trimming cut 5 bases from V and 4 bases from J; bases unmatched to any gene: 5. The CDR3 coding sequence is TGTGCCAGCAGTCGACGGACTAGCGGGGGATACAATGAGCAGTTCTTC. This encodes CASSRRTSGGYNEQFF.

The rearrangement uses TRBV7-3 and TRBJ2-1, with TRBD2 matching 9 bases. This CDR3 spans 17 amino acids. Germline V lookup: CDR1 SGHTA, CDR2 FQGTGA. The V gene end was trimmed by 3 bases and the J gene end by 0 bases; junction bases not matched to a gene: 6. The CDR3: CASSLASSGVSYNEQFF. The CDR3 DNA reads as TGTGCCAGCAGCTTGGCCTCTAGCGGGGTCTCCTACAATGAGCAGTTCTTC. Variable domain in full (rest from reference TRBV7-3 and TRBJ2-1): GAGVSQTPSNKVTEKGKYVELRCDPISGHTALYWYRQSLGQGPEFLIYFQGTGAADDSGLPNDRFFAVRPEGSVSTLKIQRTERGDSAVYLCASSLASSGVSYNEQFFGPGTRLTVL.

J is TRBJ2-7 and V is TRBV19; the D gene is possibly TRBD2 (5 bases). Germline-derived CDR1 and CDR2 are LNHDA and SQIVND (reference sequence). The CDR3 runs 13 residues. V lost 7 bases to trimming and J lost 0 bases, with 10 bases between them. The CDR3 reads CASNPGISYEQYF. As DNA, the CDR3 is TGTGCCAGTAACCCGGGGATCTCCTACGAGCAGTACTTC.

V usage is TRBV2 and J usage is TRBJ1-6; possible D gene TRBD1, 5 bases. Germline V gene lookup returns CDR1 SNHLY and CDR2 FYNNEI. Deletions cut 6 bases from V and 0 bases from J, with 12 bases between. The CDR3 consists of 16 residues. Written as DNA, the CDR3 is TGTGCCAGCAGGGGACCTAGGAGCTCCTATAATTCACCCCTCCACTTT. This gives the protein CASRGPRSSYNSPLHF.

The chain joins TRBV7-9 to TRBJ2-7, with 7 bases aligning to TRBD1. This CDR3 contains 16 residues. Per germline, CDR1 SEHNR and CDR2 FQNEAQ (reference sequence). V shed 5 bases and J 0 bases; nucleotides not matched to a gene: 10. In nucleotides, the CDR3 is TGTGCCAGCAGCAGAACCTCGACAGGGAGCTCCTACGAGCAGTACTTC. Translated, it gives CASSRTSTGSSYEQYF.

In DNA, the CDR3 is TGTGCCAGCACTAACAGGGCGGGGGACACTGAAGCTTTCTTT. Its translation: CASTNRAGDTEAFF. The V call is TRBV6-6, the J call TRBJ1-1; weak D call: TRBD1 (6 bases). This CDR3 region has 14 residues. Trimming stripped 7 bases from V and 3 bases from J, with 15 bases between. Germline CDR1 and CDR2: MNHNY and SVGAGI (reference sequence).

The J gene is TRBJ2-3, the V gene TRBV13, with TRBD1 matching over 9 bases. In germline, CDR1 is PRHDT, CDR2 FYEKMQ (reference sequence). The V and J ends lost 4 bases and 3 bases, in that order; junction bases with no gene match: 8. This CDR3 has 16 residues. CDR3 protein: CASSYRTGDVTDTQYF. The CDR3 coding sequence is TGTGCCAGCAGCTACCGGACAGGGGATGTGACAGATACGCAGTATTTT. Combining the CDR3 with reference TRBV13 and TRBJ2-3 gives the whole variable domain AAGVIQSPRHLIKEKRETATLKCYPIPRHDTVYWYQQGPGQDPQFLISFYEKMQSDKGSIPDRFSAQQFSDYHSELNMSSLELGDSALYFCASSYRTGDVTDTQYFGPGTRLTVL.

The chain uses TRBV10-2 and TRBJ2-1, with 7 bases matching TRBD2. This CDR3 comprises 15 residues. The J segment lost 4 bases and the V segment lost 2 bases, leaving 5 bases of the junction unmatched. Germline V gene sequence: CDR1 WSHSY, CDR2 SAAADI. The CDR3 protein is CASSEASGGYNEQFF. The DNA for the CDR3 is TGCGCCAGCAGTGAGGCTAGCGGAGGGTACAATGAGCAGTTCTTC.

The chain uses TRBV6-1 and TRBJ2-7; 10 positions agree with TRBD1. The CDR3 spans 16 residues. Germline CDR1 and CDR2: MNHNS and SASEGT. The J segment lost 2 bases and the V segment lost 4 bases, leaving 8 bases of the junction unmatched. CDR3 protein: CASSGSRTGGAYEQYF. DNA of the CDR3: TGTGCCAGCAGTGGATCGCGGACAGGGGGGGCCTACGAGCAGTACTTC.

This clone came up a few times. This chain links TRBV6-5 with TRBJ1-6; D is uncertain. Germline V gene data show CDR1 as MNHEY and CDR2 as SVGAGI. The CDR3 spans 12 residues. Trimming removed 6 bases from V and 8 bases from J, with 8 bases in between. For the CDR3, the DNA is TGTGCCAGCAGCTTCACAGATTCACCCCTCCACTTT. Its translation is CASSFTDSPLHF.

In this sample, this clone turned up once. The genes are TRBV27 and TRBJ2-2; D not resolved. Germline CDR1 is MNHEY and CDR2 is SMNVEV (reference sequence). This CDR3 spans 15 amino acids. Trimming cost V 5 bases and J 0 bases, with 10 bases left between them. The chain's CDR3 is CASSHWQANTGELFF. The DNA of the CDR3 is TGTGCCAGCAGTCATTGGCAGGCGAACACCGGGGAGCTGTTTTTT.

The CDR3 spells CASSGGDTQYF. CDR3 in DNA: TGTGCCAGCAGCGGGGGGGATACGCAGTATTTT. This rearrangement joins TRBV27 to TRBJ2-3, with 7 bases identical to TRBD2. The J segment lost 6 bases and the V segment lost 6 bases, leaving 0 bases of the junction unmatched. This CDR3 comprises 11 residues. CDR1 is MNHEY, CDR2 SMNVEV, per germline (reference sequence).

V usage is TRBV19 and J usage is TRBJ2-5, with D perhaps TRBD2 (6 bases). This CDR3 is built from 14 residues. Between the trimmed V and J ends, which lost 1 base and 3 bases, there was a span of 9 bases. Germline V CDR1 and CDR2: LNHDA, SQIVND (reference sequence). The CDR3 sequence: CASSIGWGEETQYF. CDR3 DNA: TGTGCCAGTAGTATAGGTTGGGGGGAAGAGACCCAGTACTTC.

The chain is built from TRBV4-1 and TRBJ2-3; D possibly corresponds to TRBD1 (5 bases). CDR1 and CDR2 (germline): MGHRA, YSYEKL. V was pared by 3 bases and J by 0 bases, with 16 bases between. The CDR3 is 17 residues long. CDR3 bases: TGCGCCAGCAGCCAGATCGACTTGGGGCTGAGCACAGATACGCAGTATTTT. Translating it yields CASSQIDLGLSTDTQYF.

The rearrangement joins TRBV10-3 to TRBJ2-7; TRBD1 is a possible D gene (6 bases). The V gene lost 7 bases and the J gene lost 3 bases, with 16 bases spanning the gap. This CDR3 comprises 14 residues. Germline V gene lookup returns CDR1 ENHRY and CDR2 SYGVKD. CDR3 nucleotides: TGTGCCATCATGGGGGCAGACGGCATCTACGAGCAGTACTTC. It translates to CAIMGADGIYEQYF.

This rearrangement joins TRBV7-2 to TRBJ1-1, with D uncertain. The CDR3 totals 13 residues. The germline V gene has CDR1 SGHTA and CDR2 FQGNSA. V was trimmed by 3 bases and J by 4 bases, leaving 9 bases between them. The CDR3 protein is CASSFAWGTEAFF. The CDR3 DNA is TGTGCCAGCAGCTTCGCTTGGGGCACTGAAGCTTTCTTT. The whole variable domain, filled in from reference TRBV7-2 and TRBJ1-1, reads GAGVSQSPSNKVTEKGKDVELRCDPISGHTALYWYRQSLGQGLEFLIYFQGNSAPDKSGLPSDRFSAERTGGSVSTLTIQRTQQEDSAVYLCASSFAWGTEAFFGQGTRLTVV.

The chain couples TRBV6-5 to TRBJ1-6; D is uncertain. Germline-derived CDR1 and CDR2 are MNHEY and SVGAGI. The CDR3 has 14 amino acids. Trimming pared 6 bases from V and 5 bases from J, leaving 11 bases between. The CDR3 DNA is TGTGCCAGCAGAGACGGGTCTGATAATTCACCCCTCCACTTT. It translates to CASRDGSDNSPLHF.

The V gene is TRBV27, the J gene TRBJ2-5; no reliable D call. CDR1 and CDR2 from the germline V gene are MNHEY and SMNVEV (reference sequence). This CDR3 is 12 amino acids long. V lost 5 bases, J lost 0 bases, and 4 bases lay in between. The CDR3 nucleotides are TGTGCCAGCAGTCCGAACCAAGAGACCCAGTACTTC. This codes for CASSPNQETQYF.

The chain carries TRBV11-2 and TRBJ1-2; TRBD1 is a possible D gene (5 bases). The ends were cut back, 4 bases at V and 4 bases at J, with 13 bases in the middle. The CDR3 consists of 14 residues. CDR1 is SGHAT and CDR2 is FQNNGV in the germline V gene. CDR3 nucleotide sequence: TGTGCCAGCAGCTACCGGGACGGTCCCTATGGCTACACCTTC. Translating gives CASSYRDGPYGYTF.

This chain connects TRBV11-3 to TRBJ2-1; maybe TRBD2 (6 bases). V was clipped by 0 bases and J by 7 bases, with 13 bases between them. This CDR3 contains 15 residues. Per germline, CDR1 SGHNT and CDR2 YENEEA. CDR3 nucleotides: TGTGCCAGCAGCTTAGATTCACGGGGGTGGAATGAGCAGTTCTTC. It encodes CASSLDSRGWNEQFF.